The present T cell receptor beta chain was sequenced within a study of blood T cells in healthy people across ages. The study's findings and limits: In older individuals, TCR beta diversity per million T cells was lower, falling roughly linearly with age.

A J-beta primer mix and a sample-barcoded 5' primer were used in a second PCR of about 7 to 12 cycles. TCRdb analysed the 5' RACE reads with MiXCR anew, one entry per CDR3 protein. The sample holds hundreds of thousands of distinct CDR3 sequences, approximately 59% seen once. With regard to this clonotype: Its antigen is unknown.

The ends lost 6 bases at V and 4 bases at J; junction bases unmatched: 5. CDR1 is MRHNA and CDR2 is SNTAGT in the germline V gene. The CDR3 runs to 15 residues. Sequencing was performed on blood. The chain employs TRBV6-4 and TRBJ2-1; 11 bases align to TRBD2. The receptor was derived from a man between 25 and 39 years old in good health. This CDR3 reads CASSGLAGQYNEQFF. In nucleotides, the CDR3 is TGTGCCAGCAGCGGACTAGCGGGCCAATACAATGAGCAGTTCTTC.